The 19 T cell receptor beta chains below were found in one sample sequenced in a study of post-analysis software for immune sequencing data. Antigen specificity for these receptors is unknown. Tagging with unique molecular identifiers was a feature of the TCR beta cDNA libraries. TCRdb redid the calling of the PCR reads with MiXCR, one entry per CDR3 protein. The sample has about 400,000 distinct CDR3 sequences; around a third are singletons. Regarding the study as a whole: TRBV5-6, TRBV5-1 and TRBV20-1 belonged to a set of five TRBV segments that were more frequent in patients than controls.

Sample: blood. Every receptor here comes from a girl between 5 and 17 years old with multiple sclerosis.

This clonotype was counted between two and nine times. This chain connects TRBV9 to TRBJ2-5, with 9 bases identical to TRBD2. Germline CDR1 is SGDLS and CDR2 is YYNGEE. The CDR3 runs 14 residues. The V gene end was trimmed by 3 bases and the J gene end by 11 bases; junction bases not matched to a gene: 11. Here the CDR3 DNA reads TGTGCCAGCAGCGCATTAGCGGGGGATTTTGAGCAGTACTTC. Translated: CASSALAGDFEQYF.

The V and J genes are TRBV10-3 and TRBJ2-5; 12 nucleotides line up with TRBD2. The germline V gene encodes CDR1 ENHRY and CDR2 SYGVKD. This CDR3 region has 15 residues. Trimming took 5 bases from V and 4 from J; bases not matched to a gene: 5. In DNA, the CDR3 is TGTGCCATCAGTAAGACTAGCGGGGGAGGAGAGACCCAGTACTTC. It encodes CAISKTSGGGETQYF.

The chain couples TRBV12-3 or TRBV12-4 to TRBJ1-5; maybe TRBD1 (5 bases). The CDR3 runs to 15 residues. V shed 1 base and J shed 3 bases, with 10 bases lying between them. The CDR3 protein is CASSLVPRDNQPQHF. The CDR3 DNA follows: TGTGCCAGCAGTTTAGTTCCCAGGGACAATCAGCCCCAGCATTTT.

The chain recombines TRBV12-5 with TRBJ1-5; D might be TRBD1 (6 bases). The V gene lost 0 bases and the J gene lost 3 bases, with 15 bases spanning the gap. Looked up from germline, CDR1 is LGHNT and CDR2 is FRNRAP. This CDR3 comprises 17 residues. The CDR3: CASGLVLRTDTNQPQHF. The CDR3 DNA follows: TGTGCTAGTGGTTTGGTACTAAGGACAGATACCAATCAGCCCCAGCATTTT.

The gene calls are TRBV20-1 and TRBJ2-7, with D perhaps TRBD2 (6 bases). V shed 6 bases and J shed 5 bases, with 17 bases lying between them. The length of the CDR3 is 13 residues. Germline V CDR1 and CDR2: DFQATT, SNEGSKA (reference sequence). The CDR3 region has the DNA TGCAGTGCCCGCGGGACCCAAGCCCACGAGCAGTACTTC. Protein sequence: CSARGTQAHEQYF.

This chain links TRBV7-2 with TRBJ2-3, with D perhaps assigned TRBD1 or TRBD2 (7 bases each). This CDR3 contains 14 residues. V shed 7 bases and J shed 4 bases, with 15 bases lying between them. Germline CDR1 is SGHTA and CDR2 is FQGNSA. The CDR3 DNA reads TGTGCCAGCACCCCAGGGGGGGAGCCAGATACGCAGTATTTT. Encoded protein: CASTPGGEPDTQYF.

Regarding this clonotype: A much larger clone lies one base from this, so it may be a read error. V gene TRBV29-1 combines with J gene TRBJ2-7; 10 positions agree with TRBD1. The germline V gene has CDR1 SQVTM and CDR2 ANQGSEA. The length of the CDR3 is 15 residues. CDR3 region: CSVTTGDRGSYGQYF. The CDR3 DNA is TGCAGCGTTACTACCGGGGACAGGGGTTCCTACGGGCAGTACTTC.

The rearrangement joins TRBV28 to TRBJ1-4; no definite D call. Germline V gene data show CDR1 as MDHEN and CDR2 as SYDVKM. The CDR3 is made up of 12 amino acids. V dropped 8 bases and J dropped 8 bases, with 12 bases sitting between them. CDR3 in amino acids: CASAPTGEKLFF. The CDR3 DNA sequence: TGTGCCAGCGCCCCGACGGGCGAAAAACTGTTTTTT.

In its sample, this clonotype was seen many times. V gene TRBV20-1 combines with J gene TRBJ2-7; 7 nucleotides match TRBD1. Germline CDR1 and CDR2: DFQATT and SNEGSKA (reference sequence). The V gene end was trimmed by 6 bases and the J gene end by 2 bases; junction bases not matched to a gene: 4. The CDR3 totals 12 residues. The CDR3 nucleotides read TGCAGTGCCCCTGGACAGGCCTACGAGCAGTACTTC. Residues: CSAPGQAYEQYF.

This clonotype was detected a few times. The CDR3 reads CSVLGTGISNEQFF. CDR3 coding DNA: TGCAGCGTTCTGGGTACAGGAATTAGCAATGAGCAGTTCTTC. The V and J genes are TRBV29-1 and TRBJ2-1; maybe TRBD1 (5 bases). CDR1 and CDR2 from the germline V gene are SQVTM and ANQGSEA. V lost 5 bases and J 6 bases, leaving 17 bases between the germline ends. The CDR3 totals 14 residues.

The rearrangement links TRBV20-1 to TRBJ2-5; 9 nucleotides agree with TRBD1. This CDR3 spans 13 amino acids. Trimming took 5 bases from V and 7 from J; bases not matched to a gene: 8. Germline V gene lookup returns CDR1 DFQATT and CDR2 SNEGSKA (reference sequence). DNA for the CDR3: TGCAGTGCTTGGACAGGGGACTCGGGGACCCAGTACTTC. Translating it yields CSAWTGDSGTQYF.

J is TRBJ2-7 and V is TRBV7-9; D call uncertain. The CDR3 has 13 amino acids. Per germline, CDR1 SEHNR and CDR2 FQNEAQ (reference sequence). V was clipped by 4 bases and J by 2 bases, with 9 bases between them. The CDR3 DNA sequence: TGTGCCAGCAGCTCGGGCAGAACCTACGAGCAGTACTTC. Residues: CASSSGRTYEQYF.

The rearrangement links TRBV20-1 to TRBJ2-1; 9 nucleotides agree with TRBD1. The CDR3 covers 15 residues. Losses at the gene ends were 0 bases for V and 6 bases for J; bases not matched to a gene: 6. The germline CDR1 and CDR2 sequences are DFQATT and SNEGSKA (reference sequence). The CDR3 DNA reads TGCAGTGCTAGAGATCCGGGGACAGGGCCCAATGAGCAGTTCTTC. Translating gives CSARDPGTGPNEQFF.

This clonotype was detected only a few times. DNA of the CDR3: TGTGCCAGCGGGACAGGATATAGCTCTGGAAACACCATATATTTT. It is translated as CASGTGYSSGNTIYF. The rearrangement uses TRBV6-5 and TRBJ1-3; 8 positions agree with TRBD1. The CDR3 totals 15 residues. Germline CDR1 and CDR2: MNHEY and SVGAGI. The V gene end was trimmed by 8 bases and the J gene end by 0 bases; junction bases not matched to a gene: 6.

The chain couples TRBV7-9 to TRBJ2-7; no clear D. CDR1 and CDR2 from the germline V gene are SEHNR and FQNEAQ (reference sequence). The CDR3 totals 13 residues. Trimming removed 5 bases at V and 2 bases at J, with 10 bases between. Here the CDR3 DNA reads TGTGCCAGCAGCCGACCGGCGGCCTACGAGCAGTACTTC. It codes for CASSRPAAYEQYF. The entire variable domain, with the rest obtained from reference TRBV7-9 and TRBJ2-7, is as follows: DTGVSQNPRHKITKRGQNVTFRCDPISEHNRLYWYRQTLGQGPEFLTYFQNEAQLEKSRLLSDRFSAERPKGSFSTLEIQRTEQGDSAMYLCASSRPAAYEQYFGPGTRLTVT.

V gene TRBV5-1 combines with J gene TRBJ2-5; D ambiguous. The germline CDR1 and CDR2 sequences are SGHRS and YFSETQ. The CDR3 has 14 residues. Deletions cut 0 bases from V and 1 base from J, with 7 bases between. Here the CDR3 DNA reads TGCGCCAGCAGCTTGGGACTGTTCCAAGAGACCCAGTACTTC. Translated: CASSLGLFQETQYF.

This clonotype was detected a few times. V usage is TRBV7-3 and J usage is TRBJ2-5; either TRBD1 or TRBD2 may fit D (6 bases each). Looked up from germline, CDR1 is SGHTA and CDR2 is FQGTGA. The CDR3 is made up of 15 amino acids. V dropped 4 bases and J dropped 2 bases, with 14 bases sitting between them. CDR3: CASSWGAGYQETQYF. The CDR3 nucleotides read TGTGCCAGCAGCTGGGGGGCGGGGTATCAAGAGACCCAGTACTTC.

This clonotype was counted between two and nine times. This may come from a read error, since a much larger clone is one base off. This rearrangement joins TRBV10-3 to TRBJ1-2; D is possibly TRBD1 (5 bases). Germline V CDR1 and CDR2: ENHRY, SYGVKD. Trimming stripped 2 bases from V and 4 bases from J, with 5 bases between. This CDR3 contains 12 residues. CDR3 loop: CAISEDSYGYTF. The DNA for the CDR3 is TGTGCCATCAGTGAGGACAGCTATGGCTACACCTTC.

This clonotype turned up a few times. The chain recombines TRBV20-1 with TRBJ2-5, with 10 nucleotides matching TRBD2. Trimming at V came to 1 base and at J to 11 bases, leaving 13 bases not matched to a gene. Germline loops: CDR1 DFQATT, CDR2 SNEGSKA (reference sequence). The CDR3 runs to 15 residues. The DNA of the CDR3 is TGCAGTGCTAGAGGGGGAGCGGGGGGGCTTTGGGAGCAGTACTTC. This gives the protein CSARGGAGGLWEQYF.